This TCR beta chain was recovered during a study of identical twins' blood T cells. Trimming took 1 base from V and 1 from J, leaving 11 bases between them. Germline V gene sequence: CDR1 SEHNR, CDR2 FQNEAQ (reference sequence). This CDR3 spans 16 amino acids. TCRdb redid the calling of the 5' RACE reads with MiXCR, one entry per CDR3 protein. Of roughly 380,000 distinct CDR3 sequences listed, over 25% are singletons. The genes are TRBV7-9 and TRBJ2-1, with D possibly being TRBD2 (5 bases). The sequencing input was PBMCs. The sequence was obtained from a woman aged 18-49 years in good health. Written as DNA, the CDR3 is TGTGCCAGCAGCTTAGGGGGTACGGGGTCCTACAATGAGCAGTTCTTC. Encoded protein: CASSLGGTGSYNEQFF.